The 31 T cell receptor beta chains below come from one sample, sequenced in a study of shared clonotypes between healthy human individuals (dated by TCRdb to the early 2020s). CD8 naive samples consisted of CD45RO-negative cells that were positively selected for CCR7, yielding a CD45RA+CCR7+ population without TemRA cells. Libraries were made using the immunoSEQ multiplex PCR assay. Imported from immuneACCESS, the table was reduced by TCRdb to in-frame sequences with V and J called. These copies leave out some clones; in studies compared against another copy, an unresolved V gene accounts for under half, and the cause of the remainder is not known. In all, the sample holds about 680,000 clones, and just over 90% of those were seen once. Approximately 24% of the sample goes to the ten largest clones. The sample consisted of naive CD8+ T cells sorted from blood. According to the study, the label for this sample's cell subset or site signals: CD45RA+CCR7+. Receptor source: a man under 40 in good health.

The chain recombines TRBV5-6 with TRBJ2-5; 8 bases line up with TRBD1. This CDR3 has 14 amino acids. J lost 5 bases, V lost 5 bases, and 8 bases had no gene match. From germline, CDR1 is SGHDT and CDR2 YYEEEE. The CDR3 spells CASRYGQGGETQYF. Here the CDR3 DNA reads TGTGCCAGCAGATACGGACAGGGCGGGGAGACCCAGTACTTC.

The CDR3 nucleotides read TGTGCCTGGAGTTCACTAGCGGGTAACACCGGGGAGCTGTTTTTT. This gives the protein CAWSSLAGNTGELFF. The rearrangement links TRBV30 to TRBJ2-2, with 9 nucleotides matching TRBD2. This CDR3 comprises 15 residues. Germline V gene sequence: CDR1 GTSNPN, CDR2 SVGIG (reference sequence). V trimming: 2 bases; J trimming: 2 bases; junction bases outside the gene matches: 3.

CDR3 nucleotide sequence: TGCGCCAGCAGCCGCGGGTTCTACAATGAGCAGTTCTTC. Translated, it gives CASSRGFYNEQFF. The chain combines TRBV4-1 with TRBJ2-1; tentatively, D is TRBD2 (5 bases). CDR3 size: 13 residues. V shed 4 bases and J shed 3 bases, with 7 bases lying between them. CDR1 and CDR2 (germline): MGHRA, YSYEKL.

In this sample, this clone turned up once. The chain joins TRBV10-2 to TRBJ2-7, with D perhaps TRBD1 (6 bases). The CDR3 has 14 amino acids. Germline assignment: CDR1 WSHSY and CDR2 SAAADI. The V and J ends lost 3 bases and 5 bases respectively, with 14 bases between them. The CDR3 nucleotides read TGCGCCAGCAGTGAATCCAGGGGAGTCCACGAGCAGTACTTC. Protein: CASSESRGVHEQYF.

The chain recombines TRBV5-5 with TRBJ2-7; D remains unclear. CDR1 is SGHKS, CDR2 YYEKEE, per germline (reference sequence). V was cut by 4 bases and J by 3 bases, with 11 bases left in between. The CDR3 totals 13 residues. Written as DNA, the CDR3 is TGTGCCAGCAGCCCCGTAGGCGGCTACGAGCAGTACTTC. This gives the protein CASSPVGGYEQYF.

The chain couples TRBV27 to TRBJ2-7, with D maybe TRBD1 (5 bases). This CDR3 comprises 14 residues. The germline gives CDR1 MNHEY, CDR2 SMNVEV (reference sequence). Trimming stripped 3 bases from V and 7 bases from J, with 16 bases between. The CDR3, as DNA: TGTGCCAGCAGTTTGCTGGGGCCAACGGAAGAGCAGTACTTC. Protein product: CASSLLGPTEEQYF.

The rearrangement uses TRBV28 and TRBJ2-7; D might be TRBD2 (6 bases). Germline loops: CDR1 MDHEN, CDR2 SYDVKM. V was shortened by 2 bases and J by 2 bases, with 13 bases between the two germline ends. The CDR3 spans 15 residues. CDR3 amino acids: CASSLGGGLTYEQYF. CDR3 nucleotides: TGTGCCAGCAGTTTAGGCGGAGGGTTAACCTACGAGCAGTACTTC.

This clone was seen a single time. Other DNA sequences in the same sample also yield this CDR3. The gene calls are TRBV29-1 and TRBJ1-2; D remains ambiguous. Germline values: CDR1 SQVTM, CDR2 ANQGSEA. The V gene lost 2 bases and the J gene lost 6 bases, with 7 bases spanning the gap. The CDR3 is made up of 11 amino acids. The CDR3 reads CSVELRDGYTF. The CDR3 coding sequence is TGCAGCGTTGAATTGCGTGATGGCTACACCTTC.

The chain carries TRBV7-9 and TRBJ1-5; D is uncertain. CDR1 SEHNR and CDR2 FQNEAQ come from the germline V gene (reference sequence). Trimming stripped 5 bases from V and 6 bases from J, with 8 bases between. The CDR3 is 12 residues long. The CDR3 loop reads CASSKDGQPQHF. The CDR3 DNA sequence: TGTGCCAGCAGCAAGGACGGTCAGCCCCAGCATTTT.

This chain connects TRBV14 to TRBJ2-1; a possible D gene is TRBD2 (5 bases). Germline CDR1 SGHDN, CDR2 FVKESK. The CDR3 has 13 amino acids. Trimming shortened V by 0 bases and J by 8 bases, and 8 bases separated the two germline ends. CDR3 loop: CASSQDLAYEQFF. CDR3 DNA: TGTGCCAGCAGCCAAGACTTAGCGTATGAGCAGTTCTTC. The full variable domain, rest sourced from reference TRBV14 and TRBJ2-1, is EAGVTQFPSHSVIEKGQTVTLRCDPISGHDNLYWYRRVMGKEIKFLLHFVKESKQDESGMPNNRFLAERTGGTYSTLKVQPAELEDSGVYFCASSQDLAYEQFFGPGTRLTVL.

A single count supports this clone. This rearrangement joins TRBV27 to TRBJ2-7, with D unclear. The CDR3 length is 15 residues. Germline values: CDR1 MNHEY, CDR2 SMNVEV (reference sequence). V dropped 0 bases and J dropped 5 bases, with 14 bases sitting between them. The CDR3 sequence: CASSLSLLSVDEQYF. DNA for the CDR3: TGTGCCAGCAGTTTATCTCTGCTCTCAGTAGACGAGCAGTACTTC.

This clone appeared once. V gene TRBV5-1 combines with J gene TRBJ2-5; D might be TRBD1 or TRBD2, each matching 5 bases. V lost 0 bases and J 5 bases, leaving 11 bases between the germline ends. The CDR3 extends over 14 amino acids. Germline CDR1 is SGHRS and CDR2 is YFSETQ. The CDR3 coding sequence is TGCGCCAGCAGCTTGGCCGAGGGGTTTGAGACCCAGTACTTC. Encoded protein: CASSLAEGFETQYF.

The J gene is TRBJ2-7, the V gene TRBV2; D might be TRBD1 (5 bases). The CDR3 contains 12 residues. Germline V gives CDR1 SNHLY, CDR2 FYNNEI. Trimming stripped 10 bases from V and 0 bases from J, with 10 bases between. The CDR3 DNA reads TGTGCCATTACAGGTCTCTCCTACGAGCAGTACTTC. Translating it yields CAITGLSYEQYF.

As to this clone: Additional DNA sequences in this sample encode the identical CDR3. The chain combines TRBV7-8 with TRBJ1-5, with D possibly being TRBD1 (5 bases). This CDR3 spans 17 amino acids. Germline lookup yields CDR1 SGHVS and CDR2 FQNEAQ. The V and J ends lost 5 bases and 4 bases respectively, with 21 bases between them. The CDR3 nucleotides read TGTGCCAGCAGCCCCGGGACTCGAGGGCGGCAGAATCAGCCCCAGCATTTT. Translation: CASSPGTRGRQNQPQHF.

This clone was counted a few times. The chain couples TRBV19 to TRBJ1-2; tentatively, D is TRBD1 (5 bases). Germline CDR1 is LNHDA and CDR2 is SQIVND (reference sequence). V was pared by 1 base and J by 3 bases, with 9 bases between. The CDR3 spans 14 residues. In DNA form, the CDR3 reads TGTGCCAGTAGTATAGGGGGCGGAGACTATGGCTACACCTTC. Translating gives CASSIGGGDYGYTF.

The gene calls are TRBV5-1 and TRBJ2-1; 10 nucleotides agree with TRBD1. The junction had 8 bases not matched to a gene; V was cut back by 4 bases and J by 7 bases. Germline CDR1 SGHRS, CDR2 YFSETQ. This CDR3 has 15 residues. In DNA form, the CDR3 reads TGCGCCAGCAGCCAAGGGACAGGGGTTGGAAATGAGCAGTTCTTC. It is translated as CASSQGTGVGNEQFF.

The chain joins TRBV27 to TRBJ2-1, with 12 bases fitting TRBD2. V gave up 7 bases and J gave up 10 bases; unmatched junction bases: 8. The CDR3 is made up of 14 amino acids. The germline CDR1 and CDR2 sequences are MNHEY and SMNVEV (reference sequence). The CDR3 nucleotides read TGTGCCAGCAAAAGGACTAGCGGGATATCGGAGCAGTTCTTC. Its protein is CASKRTSGISEQFF.

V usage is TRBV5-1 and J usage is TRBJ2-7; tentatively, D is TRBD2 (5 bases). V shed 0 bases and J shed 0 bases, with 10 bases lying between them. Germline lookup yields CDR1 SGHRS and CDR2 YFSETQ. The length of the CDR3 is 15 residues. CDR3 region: CASSLEEGFSYEQYF. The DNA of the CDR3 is TGCGCCAGCAGCTTGGAAGAGGGATTCTCCTACGAGCAGTACTTC.

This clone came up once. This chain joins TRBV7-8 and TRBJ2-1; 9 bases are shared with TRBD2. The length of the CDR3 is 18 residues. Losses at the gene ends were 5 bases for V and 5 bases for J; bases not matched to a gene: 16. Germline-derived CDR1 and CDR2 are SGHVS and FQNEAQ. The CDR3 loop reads CASSITPGGLAGHNEQFF. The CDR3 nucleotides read TGTGCCAGCAGCATAACACCGGGGGGTCTAGCGGGACACAATGAGCAGTTCTTC. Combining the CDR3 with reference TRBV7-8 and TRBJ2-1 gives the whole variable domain GAGVSQSPRYKVAKRGQDVALRCDPISGHVSLFWYQQALGQGPEFLTYFQNEAQLDKSGLPSDRFFAERPEGSVSTLKIQRTQQEDSAVYLCASSITPGGLAGHNEQFFGPGTRLTVL.

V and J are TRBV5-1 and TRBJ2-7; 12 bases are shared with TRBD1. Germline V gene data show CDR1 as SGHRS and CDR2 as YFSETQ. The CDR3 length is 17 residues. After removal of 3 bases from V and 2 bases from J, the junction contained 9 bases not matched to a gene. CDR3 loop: CASSSGTGGLVTYEQYF. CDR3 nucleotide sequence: TGCGCCAGCAGCTCCGGGACAGGGGGCCTTGTTACCTACGAGCAGTACTTC.

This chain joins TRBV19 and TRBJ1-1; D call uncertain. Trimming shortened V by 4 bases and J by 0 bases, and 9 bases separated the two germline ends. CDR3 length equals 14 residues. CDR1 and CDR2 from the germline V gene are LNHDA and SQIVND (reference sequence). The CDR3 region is CASSRTGMNTEAFF. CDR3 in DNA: TGTGCCAGTAGTAGGACGGGGATGAACACTGAAGCTTTCTTT.

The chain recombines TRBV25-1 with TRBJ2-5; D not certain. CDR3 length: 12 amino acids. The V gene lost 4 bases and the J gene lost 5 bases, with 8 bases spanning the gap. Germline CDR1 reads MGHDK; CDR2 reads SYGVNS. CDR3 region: CASSGPRETQYF. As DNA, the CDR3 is TGTGCCAGCAGTGGACCCCGGGAGACCCAGTACTTC.

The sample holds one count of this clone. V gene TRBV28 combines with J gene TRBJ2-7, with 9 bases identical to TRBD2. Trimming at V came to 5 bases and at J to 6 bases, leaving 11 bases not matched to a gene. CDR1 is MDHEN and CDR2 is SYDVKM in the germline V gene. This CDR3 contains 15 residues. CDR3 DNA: TGTGCCAGCAGTAGTGTCGGGACTAGCTACCCCGAGCAGTACTTC. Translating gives CASSSVGTSYPEQYF.

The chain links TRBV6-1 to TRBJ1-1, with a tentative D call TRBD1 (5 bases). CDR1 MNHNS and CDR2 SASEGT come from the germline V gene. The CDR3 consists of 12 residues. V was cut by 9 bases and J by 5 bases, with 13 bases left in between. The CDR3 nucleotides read TGTGCCAGTCCCGGGACCGCAACTGAAGCTTTCTTT. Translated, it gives CASPGTATEAFF.

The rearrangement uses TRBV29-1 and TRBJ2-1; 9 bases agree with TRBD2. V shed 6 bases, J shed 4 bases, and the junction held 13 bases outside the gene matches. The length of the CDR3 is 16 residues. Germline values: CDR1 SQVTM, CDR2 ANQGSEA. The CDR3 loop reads CSVKGVELAGYNEQFF. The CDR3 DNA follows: TGCAGCGTGAAGGGCGTCGAACTAGCGGGTTACAATGAGCAGTTCTTC.

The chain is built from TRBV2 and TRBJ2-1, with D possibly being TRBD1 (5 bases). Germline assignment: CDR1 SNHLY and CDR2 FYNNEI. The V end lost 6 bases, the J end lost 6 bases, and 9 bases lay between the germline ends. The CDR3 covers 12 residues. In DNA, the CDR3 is TGTGCCAGCAGAGGGGTAATCAATGAGCAGTTCTTC. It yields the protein CASRGVINEQFF.

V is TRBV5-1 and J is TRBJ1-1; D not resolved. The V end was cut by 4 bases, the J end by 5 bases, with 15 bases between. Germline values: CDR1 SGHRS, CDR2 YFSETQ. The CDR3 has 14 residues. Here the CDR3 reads CASSPGVPMTEAFF. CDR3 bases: TGCGCCAGCAGCCCCGGTGTCCCTATGACTGAAGCTTTCTTT.

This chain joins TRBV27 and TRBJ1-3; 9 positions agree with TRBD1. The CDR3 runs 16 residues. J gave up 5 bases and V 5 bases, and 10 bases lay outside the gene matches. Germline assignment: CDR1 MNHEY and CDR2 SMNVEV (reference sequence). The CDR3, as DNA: TGTGCCAGCAGTGTTACCGGGACAGGGAAGAGAAACACCATATATTTT. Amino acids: CASSVTGTGKRNTIYF.

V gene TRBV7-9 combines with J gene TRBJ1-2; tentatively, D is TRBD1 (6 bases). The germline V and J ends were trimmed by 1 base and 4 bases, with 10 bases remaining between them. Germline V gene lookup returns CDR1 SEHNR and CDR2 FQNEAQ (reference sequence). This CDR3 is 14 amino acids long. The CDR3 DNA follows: TGTGCCAGCAGCTTAGTTGAAGGGGGCTATGGCTACACCTTC. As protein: CASSLVEGGYGYTF.

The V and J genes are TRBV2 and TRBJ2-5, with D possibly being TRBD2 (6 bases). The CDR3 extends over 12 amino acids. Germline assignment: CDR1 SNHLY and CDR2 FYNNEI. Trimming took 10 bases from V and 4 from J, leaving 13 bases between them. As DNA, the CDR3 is TGTGCCACTGGGACTCCACCAGAGACCCAGTACTTC. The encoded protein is CATGTPPETQYF.

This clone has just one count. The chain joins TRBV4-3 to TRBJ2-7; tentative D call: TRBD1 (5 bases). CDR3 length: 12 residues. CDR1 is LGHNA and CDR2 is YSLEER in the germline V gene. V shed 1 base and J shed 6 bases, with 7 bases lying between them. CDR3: CASSQARGEQYF. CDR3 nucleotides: TGCGCCAGCAGCCAAGCTAGGGGCGAGCAGTACTTC.